These 12 T cell receptor beta chains were sequenced from one sample in a study of CD8 T cells in Susac syndrome. When the RNA was reverse transcribed, random hexamers were used with an input of roughly 0.45 to 1 ug. Via MiXCR, TCRdb re-called the immunoSEQ multiplex PCR reads, giving one row per CDR3 protein. The data hold roughly 120,000 distinct CDR3 sequences, with roughly 94% observed a single time. The sequencing sample was made of CD4+ T cells from PBMCs. These receptors were obtained from a human donor in good health.

The chain combines TRBV19 with TRBJ1-1; D perhaps matches TRBD1 (6 bases). The CDR3 has 13 residues. CDR1 and CDR2 (germline): LNHDA, SQIVND (reference sequence). V lost 7 bases to trimming and J lost 6 bases, with 15 bases between them. The CDR3 nucleotides are TGTGCCAGTAAGAATCAAAACAGGGCTGAAGCTTTCTTT. Its translation is CASKNQNRAEAFF.

The chain carries TRBV10-3 and TRBJ2-7; 9 nucleotides align to TRBD1. Germline CDR1 is ENHRY and CDR2 is SYGVKD. Trimming removed 2 bases from V and 7 bases from J; junction bases left unmatched: 6. CDR3 length equals 14 residues. The CDR3 reads CAISELGQGGEQYF. The DNA for the CDR3 is TGTGCCATCAGTGAGCTGGGACAGGGAGGGGAGCAGTACTTC.

This chain uses TRBV2 with TRBJ1-4; 7 positions match TRBD1. This CDR3 comprises 13 residues. In germline, CDR1 is SNHLY, CDR2 FYNNEI. The V segment lost 3 bases and the J segment 7 bases; nucleotides outside the gene matches: 2. CDR3 DNA: TGTGCCAGCAGTGACAGGGGGATTGAAAAACTGTTTTTT. The encoded protein is CASSDRGIEKLFF.

This chain connects TRBV6-4 to TRBJ2-1; 10 bases match TRBD1. The germline V gene has CDR1 MRHNA and CDR2 SNTAGT. Unmatched junction bases numbered 2, after V lost 0 bases and J lost 3 bases. The CDR3 consists of 16 residues. The CDR3 protein is CASSDSGTGDYNEQFF. CDR3 bases: TGTGCCAGCAGTGACTCCGGGACAGGGGACTACAATGAGCAGTTCTTC.

This chain links TRBV10-2 with TRBJ1-1; D is ambiguous. Germline assignment: CDR1 WSHSY and CDR2 SAAADI. This CDR3 is 10 amino acids long. Trimming removed 8 bases from V and 10 bases from J, with 11 bases in between. CDR3 sequence reads: CASQRWRAFF. In DNA form, the CDR3 reads TGCGCCAGCCAACGATGGAGAGCTTTCTTT.

V usage is TRBV12-3 or TRBV12-4 and J usage is TRBJ1-1; D is unclear. V was clipped by 4 bases and J by 9 bases, with 12 bases between them. The CDR3 length is 12 residues. The CDR3 loop reads CASSYRGPQAFF. CDR3 in DNA: TGTGCCAGCAGTTATCGAGGACCCCAAGCTTTCTTT.

The rearrangement uses TRBV6-2 or TRBV6-3 and TRBJ2-1; D possibly uses TRBD1 or TRBD2 (5 bases each). With 1 base removed from V and 4 bases from J, the gap between germline ends came to 11 bases. The CDR3 is 15 residues long. Germline loops: CDR1 MNHEY, CDR2 SVGEGT. In DNA, the CDR3 is TGTGCCAGCAGTTACTTTGGGGGAGCGTACAATGAGCAGTTCTTC. The encoded protein is CASSYFGGAYNEQFF.

This chain links TRBV2 with TRBJ2-1, with 7 nucleotides matching TRBD2. Per the germline V gene, CDR1 is SNHLY and CDR2 is FYNNEI. J lost 7 bases, V lost 1 base, and 10 bases had no gene match. This CDR3 spans 16 amino acids. CDR3 sequence reads: CASSEVGGGPPNEQFF. The CDR3 bases are TGTGCCAGCAGTGAAGTTGGGGGAGGGCCGCCGAATGAGCAGTTCTTC.

The chain combines TRBV5-6 with TRBJ2-1; 7 bases are a match to TRBD2. This CDR3 is built from 17 residues. J was trimmed by 2 bases and V by 0 bases; bases with no gene match: 8. Looked up from germline, CDR1 is SGHDT and CDR2 is YYEEEE. The CDR3 is CASSLAPRAGPYNEQFF. In nucleotides, the CDR3 is TGTGCCAGCAGCTTGGCCCCTAGAGCGGGACCCTACAATGAGCAGTTCTTC.

The chain carries TRBV5-6 and TRBJ2-5; unclear D gene. From germline, CDR1 is SGHDT and CDR2 YYEEEE. The CDR3 is 15 residues long. V was shortened by 1 base and J by 5 bases, with 15 bases between the two germline ends. The CDR3 sequence: CASSLMVNRFETQYF. In DNA, the CDR3 is TGTGCCAGCAGCTTGATGGTAAACCGGTTTGAGACCCAGTACTTC.

The chain uses TRBV7-8 and TRBJ2-1; maybe TRBD2 (6 bases). V lost 5 bases to trimming and J lost 1 base, with 15 bases between them. The length of the CDR3 is 16 residues. Germline loops: CDR1 SGHVS, CDR2 FQNEAQ. CDR3 protein: CASSPKAGRSYNEQFF. DNA of the CDR3: TGTGCCAGCAGCCCTAAAGCGGGCAGGTCCTACAATGAGCAGTTCTTC.

The chain recombines TRBV18 with TRBJ2-5; TRBD1 might be the D (5 bases). The germline CDR1 and CDR2 sequences are KGHSH and LQKENI. Trimming removed 2 bases from V and 2 bases from J, with 6 bases in between. The CDR3 consists of 13 residues. Written as DNA, the CDR3 is TGTGCCAGCTCACCAGGACATCAAGAGACCCAGTACTTC. It is translated as CASSPGHQETQYF.